These 10 T cell receptor beta chains originate from one sample sequenced in a study of T cells in Graves' hyperthyroidism and ophthalmopathy. TCR beta CDR3 regions were amplified from RNA. First-round RT-PCR with HTBI primers amplified the TCR CDR3 region. TCRdb redid the calling of the multiplex PCR reads with MiXCR, one entry per CDR3 protein. The profile shows 270,000 or so distinct CDR3 sequences, about 25% of them singletons. The sequenced sample was blood. The receptors originated from a man between 35 and 55 years old with Graves' hyperthyroidism that later progressed to Graves' ophthalmopathy.

In this sample, this clonotype turned up a few times. This chain links TRBV15 with TRBJ2-5; D uncertain. CDR3 length: 14 amino acids. CDR1 is LNHNV, CDR2 YYDKDF, per germline (reference sequence). Trimming removed 0 bases from V and 2 bases from J, with 7 bases in between. The CDR3 sequence: CATSRDKPQETQYF. CDR3 DNA sequence: TGTGCCACCAGCAGAGACAAGCCTCAAGAGACCCAGTACTTC.

This clonotype was counted many times. The chain links TRBV6-1 to TRBJ2-2; 7 positions agree with TRBD1. The CDR3 has 15 residues. Germline lookup yields CDR1 MNHNS and CDR2 SASEGT. Trimming cost V 6 bases and J 2 bases; bases outside gene matches: 6. The CDR3: CASSDRVDNTGELFF. DNA for the CDR3: TGTGCCAGCAGCGACAGGGTAGATAACACCGGGGAGCTGTTTTTT.

This clonotype was seen at least ten times. One junction end does not reproduce the germline sequence, and a read error may be involved. The V gene is TRBV15, the J gene TRBJ1-1; D is unclear. The CDR3 spans 16 residues. Germline loops: CDR1 LNHNV, CDR2 YYDKDF (reference sequence). The chain's CDR3 is CATSRVIGVNGTEASF. CDR3 DNA sequence: TGTGCCACCAGCAGAGTTATTGGGGTGAACGGCACTGAAGCTTCCTTT.

The sample holds many counts of this clonotype. The CDR3 sequence is CASSSPQWGQPQHF. DNA of the CDR3: TGTGCCAGCAGCTCCCCCCAATGGGGCCAGCCCCAGCATTTT. The J gene is TRBJ1-5, the V gene TRBV6-2 or TRBV6-3; maybe TRBD1 (5 bases). CDR1 is MNHEY and CDR2 is SVGEGT in the germline V gene. The CDR3 is 14 amino acids. Trimming took 6 bases from V and 7 from J, leaving 16 bases between them.

This clonotype was recorded at least ten times. J is TRBJ1-1 and V is TRBV20-1; D is unclear. V shed 6 bases and J shed 11 bases, with 13 bases lying between them. Germline V gene data show CDR1 as DFQATT and CDR2 as SNEGSKA (reference sequence). The CDR3 has 10 residues. The CDR3 DNA sequence: TGCAGTGCAGACGAAGGACCGGCTTTCTTT. Amino acid sequence: CSADEGPAFF.

V gene TRBV6-1 combines with J gene TRBJ2-2; no clear D gene. CDR3 length: 12 residues. Germline lookup yields CDR1 MNHNS and CDR2 SASEGT. Trimming shortened V by 8 bases and J by 4 bases, and 8 bases separated the two germline ends. The CDR3, as DNA: TGTGCCAGCGGAGCAGTCACCGGGGAGCTGTTTTTT. Translating gives CASGAVTGELFF.

This clonotype was found many times. J is TRBJ2-4 and V is TRBV20-1; perhaps TRBD1 as D (7 bases). Trimming stripped 5 bases from V and 3 bases from J, with 17 bases between. CDR3 length: 15 amino acids. Germline CDR1 reads DFQATT; CDR2 reads SNEGSKA (reference sequence). The CDR3 sequence: CSALSRGAFKNIQYF. DNA of the CDR3: TGCAGTGCTCTATCCAGGGGGGCATTCAAAAACATTCAGTACTTC.

The CDR3 bases are TGTGCCAGCAGTGGCCCCCGGGACACTGGAAACACCATATATTTT. This encodes CASSGPRDTGNTIYF. This rearrangement joins TRBV6-1 to TRBJ1-3, with D perhaps matching TRBD1 (6 bases). Per the germline V gene, CDR1 is MNHNS and CDR2 is SASEGT. Trimming took off 4 bases at V and 2 bases at J, with 12 bases between the two ends. This CDR3 comprises 15 residues.

There are many counts of this clonotype. The V gene is TRBV5-5, the J gene TRBJ2-2; D not certain. The CDR3 spans 15 residues. V was trimmed by 3 bases and J by 2 bases, leaving 11 bases between them. Germline V gives CDR1 SGHKS, CDR2 YYEKEE (reference sequence). The CDR3 loop is CASSSAAVNTGELFF. The CDR3 coding sequence is TGTGCCAGCAGCTCCGCGGCAGTCAACACCGGGGAGCTGTTTTTT.

This clonotype was observed at least ten times. The V and J genes are TRBV6-1 and TRBJ1-1; D gene ambiguous. The CDR3 has 14 residues. Per germline, CDR1 MNHNS and CDR2 SASEGT. V lost 3 bases and J 0 bases, leaving 8 bases between the germline ends. CDR3 amino acids: CASSDPVMNTEAFF. The CDR3 DNA sequence: TGTGCCAGCAGTGATCCGGTGATGAACACTGAAGCTTTCTTT.